This entry lists 8 T cell receptor beta chains sequenced from one sample in a study of vaccination effects on CD4 cells after COVID-19. Measured with immunoSEQ multiplex PCR; TCRdb has only the in-frame clones, and not every one. The table has around 66,000 clones, just under 75% seen once. Their target antigens are unknown. Subsequent to roughly 9 days of culture, CD4+ T cells were isolated. Each person got two doses of an mRNA SARS-CoV-2 vaccine, BNT162b2 or mRNA-1273. Material: CD4+ T cells from PBMCs cultured without peptide, obtained after COVID-19 vaccination. The receptors originated from a human donor who received a COVID-19 vaccine.

This clone was seen just once. The same CDR3 arises from other DNA sequences in this sample as well. The CDR3 DNA sequence: TGTGCCAGCTCAACTAGCGGCGAGACCCAGTACTTC. Translating gives CASSTSGETQYF. The V gene is TRBV18, the J gene TRBJ2-5; 8 bases agree with TRBD2. The CDR3 length is 12 residues. Looked up from germline, CDR1 is KGHSH and CDR2 is LQKENI. V lost 5 bases to trimming and J lost 5 bases; unmatched junction nucleotides: 1.

The chain employs TRBV5-6 and TRBJ2-1; 11 nucleotides agree with TRBD1. Germline CDR1 is SGHDT and CDR2 is YYEEEE. The CDR3 length is 15 residues. V shed 5 bases, J shed 5 bases, and the junction held 6 bases outside the gene matches. The CDR3 DNA sequence: TGTGCCAGCAGGGTGGACAGGGGGCGAAACAATGAGCAGTTCTTC. Its translation is CASRVDRGRNNEQFF.

The genes are TRBV29-1 and TRBJ1-5, with 9 bases fitting TRBD1. The V gene's germline CDR1 is SQVTM and CDR2 ANQGSEA. V trimming: 4 bases; J trimming: 2 bases; junction bases outside the gene matches: 0. The CDR3 is made up of 13 amino acids. The CDR3 sequence: CSVGQGGNQPQHF. In nucleotides, the CDR3 is TGCAGCGTTGGACAGGGGGGCAATCAGCCCCAGCATTTT. The whole variable domain, remainder taken from reference TRBV29-1 and TRBJ1-5, is SAVISQKPSRDICQRGTSLTIQCQVDSQVTMMFWYRQQPGQSLTLIATANQGSEATYESGFVIDKFPISRPNLTFSTLTVSNMSPEDSSIYLCSVGQGGNQPQHFGDGTRLSIL.

This chain uses TRBV6-2 or TRBV6-3 with TRBJ2-7, with D possibly matching TRBD2 (5 bases). The CDR3 is 16 residues long. Per germline, CDR1 MNHEY and CDR2 SVGEGT. The V gene lost 5 bases and the J gene lost 0 bases, with 17 bases spanning the gap. This CDR3 reads CASSHPPRDSSYEQYV. In DNA form, the CDR3 reads TGTGCCAGCAGTCACCCCCCGAGGGATAGCTCCTACGAGCAGTACGTC.

The chain is built from TRBV29-1 and TRBJ1-4; unclear D gene. With 7 bases removed from V and 0 bases from J, the gap between germline ends came to 9 bases. This CDR3 is built from 13 residues. Germline-derived CDR1 and CDR2 are SQVTM and ANQGSEA. The CDR3 protein is CSGKNSTNEKLFF. CDR3 bases: TGCAGCGGAAAGAACTCAACTAATGAAAAACTGTTTTTT.

This clone was seen only a few times. The CDR3 region has the DNA TGTGCCAGCAGCTTGAGTGGGACAGGGGGAAGTGAGCCCCAGCATTTT. It codes for CASSLSGTGGSEPQHF. This chain joins TRBV7-2 and TRBJ1-5; the match to TRBD1 covers 11 bases. Germline trimming cut 3 bases from V and 8 bases from J; bases unmatched to any gene: 9. In germline, CDR1 is SGHTA, CDR2 FQGNSA. The CDR3 consists of 16 residues.

CDR3 coding DNA: TGTGCCAGCAGTGAATGGTCCGGACAGGGAGTTGGCAATGAGCAGTTCTTC. Its protein product is CASSEWSGQGVGNEQFF. This chain joins TRBV6-1 and TRBJ2-1, with 8 positions matching TRBD1. This CDR3 region has 17 residues. Germline CDR1 reads MNHNS; CDR2 reads SASEGT. J gave up 6 bases and V 2 bases, and 12 bases lay outside the gene matches.

CDR3 sequence (DNA): TGTGCCAGCAGTTCCTCATCGGGGTTAGCTTTCTTT. Protein sequence: CASSSSSGLAFF. This chain joins TRBV6-5 and TRBJ1-1; no reliable D call. This CDR3 contains 12 residues. Germline values: CDR1 MNHEY, CDR2 SVGAGI. V lost 4 bases and J 10 bases, leaving 13 bases between the germline ends.